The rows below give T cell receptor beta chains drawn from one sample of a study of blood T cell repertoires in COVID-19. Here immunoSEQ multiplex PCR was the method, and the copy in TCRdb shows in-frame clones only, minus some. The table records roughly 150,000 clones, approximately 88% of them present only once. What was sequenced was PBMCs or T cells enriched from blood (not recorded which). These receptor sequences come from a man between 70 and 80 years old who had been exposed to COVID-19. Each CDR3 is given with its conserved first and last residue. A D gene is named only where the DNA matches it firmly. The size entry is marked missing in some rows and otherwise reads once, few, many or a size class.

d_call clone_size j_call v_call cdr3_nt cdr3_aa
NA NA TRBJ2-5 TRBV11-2 TGTGCCAGCAGCTCGACCAGACTACTGGCGGACTTTACCCAGTACTTC CASSSTRLLADFTQYF
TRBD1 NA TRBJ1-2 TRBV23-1 TGCGCCAGCAGTCACATCGGGACAGTCTATGGCTACACCTTC CASSHIGTVYGYTF
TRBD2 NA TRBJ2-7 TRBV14 TGTGCCAGCAGCTGGACTAGCGGAACCTACGAGCAGTACTTC CASSWTSGTYEQYF
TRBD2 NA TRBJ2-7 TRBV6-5 TGTGCCACCCAGGGACTAGGTTACGAGCAGTACTTC CATQGLGYEQYF
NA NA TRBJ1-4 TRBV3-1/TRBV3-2 TGTGCCAGCAGCCTTTCGGGAGGTCGTGAAAAACTGTTTTTT CASSLSGGREKLFF
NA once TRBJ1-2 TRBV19 TGTGCCAGTAAATTAAACTATGGCTACACCTTC CASKLNYGYTF
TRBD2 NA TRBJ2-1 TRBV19 TGTGCCAGTAGTACCGACCTCGGGACTAGCGGGCTCAATGAGCAGTTCTTC CASSTDLGTSGLNEQFF
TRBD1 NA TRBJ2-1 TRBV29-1 TGCAGCGTCTTTCCCCAGGGGGAAGGGTCCCATGAGCAGTTCTTC CSVFPQGEGSHEQFF
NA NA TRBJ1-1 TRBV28 TGTGCCAGCACCTCTCCGACAGCCCATGAAGCTTTCTTT CASTSPTAHEAFF
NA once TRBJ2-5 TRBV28 TGTGCCAGCAGTTTTTCCGGGACTCGGGTAGAAGAGACCCAGTACTTC CASSFSGTRVEETQYF
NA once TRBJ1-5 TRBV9 TGTGCCAGCAGCGTAGAACCGGGGAATCAGCCCCAGCATTTT CASSVEPGNQPQHF
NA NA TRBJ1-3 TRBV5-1 TGCGCCAGCAGCCACGGGGAGGGGAAAAGAAACACCATATATTTT CASSHGEGKRNTIYF
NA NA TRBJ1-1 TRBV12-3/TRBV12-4 TGTGCCAGCTCCTATGCGGCAGGGCAAGCTTTCTTT CASSYAAGQAFF
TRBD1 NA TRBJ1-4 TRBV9 TGTGCCAGCAGCGTGGGACAGCCTTGGGGAAAACTGTTTTTT CASSVGQPWGKLFF
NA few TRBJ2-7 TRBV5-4 TGTGCCAGCAGCTTGGCCCCGGACCGGACTTCCTACGAGCAGTACTTC CASSLAPDRTSYEQYF
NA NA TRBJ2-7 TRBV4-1 TGCGCCAGCAGCCAAGATTGGGCAGACCCCTACGAGCAGTACTTC CASSQDWADPYEQYF
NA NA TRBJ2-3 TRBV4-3 TGCGCCAGCAGCCAAAGGGGCGATAGCACAGATACGCAGTATTTT CASSQRGDSTDTQYF
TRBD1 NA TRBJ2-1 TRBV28 TGTGCCAGCAGTTTACAGGGGGCGAATGAGCAGTTCTTC CASSLQGANEQFF
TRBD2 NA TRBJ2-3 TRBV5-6 TGTGCCAGCAGCCTGAGACTAGCGGGCCGCACAGATACGCAGTATTTT CASSLRLAGRTDTQYF
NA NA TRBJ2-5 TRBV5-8 TGTGCCAGCAGCTTCCCAGGGTTACAAGAGACCCAGTACTTC CASSFPGLQETQYF
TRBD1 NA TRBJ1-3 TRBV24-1 TGTGCCACCAGTTCGACAGGGCCTGGAAACACCATATATTTT CATSSTGPGNTIYF